The 6 T cell receptor beta chains below were found in one sample sequenced in a study of CD8+ T cells in alopecia areata. Isolated RNA was reverse transcribed into cDNA used as the sequencing template. Assay: immunoSEQ multiplex PCR; the TCRdb copy retains only in-frame clones and omits some. The sample has about 100,000 clones; 45% to 60% are singletons. Sequenced: NKG2D-low CD8+ T cells sorted from blood. The source of these receptors is a human donor with alopecia areata.

The rearrangement joins TRBV27 to TRBJ2-5; 8 nucleotides align to TRBD2. The germline V gene has CDR1 MNHEY and CDR2 SMNVEV (reference sequence). The trim removed 5 bases at V and 0 bases at J, leaving 5 bases unmatched. CDR3 length equals 15 residues. The CDR3: CASSPELADQETQYF. In nucleotides, the CDR3 is TGTGCCAGCAGTCCCGAACTAGCGGACCAAGAGACCCAGTACTTC.

V gene TRBV2 combines with J gene TRBJ1-1; D not resolved. The germline CDR1 and CDR2 sequences are SNHLY and FYNNEI. Deletions cut 11 bases from V and 0 bases from J, with 16 bases between. The CDR3 loop spans 14 amino acids. CDR3 region: CASPYRNMNTEAFF. In DNA form, the CDR3 reads TGTGCCTCTCCGTACCGGAACATGAACACTGAAGCTTTCTTT.

This clone is classed as medium-sized. The rearrangement links TRBV21-1 to TRBJ2-7; TRBD1 is taken as the D call from the table, unchecked against the DNA. TRBV21-1 has pseudogene status. The CDR3 spans 12 residues. CDR3 nucleotide sequence: TGTGCCAGCAGCAAGGACACCCTACGGCGGTACTTC. This gives the protein CASSKDTLRRYF.

This clone is a singleton in its sample. V usage is TRBV28 and J usage is TRBJ2-7; no reliable D call. The CDR3 has 12 residues. V lost 7 bases to trimming and J lost 1 base, with 8 bases between them. Germline assignment: CDR1 MDHEN and CDR2 SYDVKM. CDR3 loop: CASNRGSYEQYF. The DNA for the CDR3 is TGTGCCAGCAACAGAGGATCCTACGAGCAGTACTTC.

The chain is built from TRBV12-5 and TRBJ1-2; possibly TRBD1 for D (5 bases). V lost 5 bases, J lost 5 bases, and 12 bases lay in between. The CDR3 runs 13 residues. The germline gives CDR1 LGHNT, CDR2 FRNRAP. The DNA of the CDR3 is TGTGCTAGTGGTGGGGCCGTCGTGTATGGCTACACCTTC. Residues: CASGGAVVYGYTF. Variable domain in full (rest from reference TRBV12-5 and TRBJ1-2): DARVTQTPRHKVTEMGQEVTMRCQPILGHNTVFWYRQTMMQGLELLAYFRNRAPLDDSGMPKDRFSAEMPDATLATLKIQPSEPRDSAVYFCASGGAVVYGYTFGSGTRLTVV.

The J gene is TRBJ2-7, the V gene TRBV11-2; TRBD2 is a possible D gene (7 bases). This CDR3 is built from 16 residues. Trimming shortened V by 8 bases and J by 1 base, and 21 bases separated the two germline ends. In germline, CDR1 is SGHAT, CDR2 FQNNGV. CDR3 loop: CASRYGGASGSYEQYF. The CDR3, as DNA: TGTGCCAGCCGATATGGGGGCGCTAGCGGATCCTACGAGCAGTACTTC.